The rows below give T cell receptor beta chains drawn from one sample of a study of T cell repertoires in cytomegalovirus infection. TCRdb ran MiXCR on the reads and lists one entry per CDR3 protein. The data contain about 300,000 distinct CDR3 sequences, more than 20% of them singletons. Sequenced input: PBMCs. The receptors were sampled from a human donor in good health (CMV status not recorded). Some clones in this sample may be carry-over from other donors' samples. The CDR3 runs from the conserved cysteine through the conserved F or W. Each record gives: clone size, V gene, D gene, J gene, CDR3 protein, CDR3 DNA. The D gene is left open where the match is weak. Clone size is shown for a subset of rows, as once, few, many or a class of expanded clone.

clone size: many
V gene: TRBV7-3
D gene: -
J gene: TRBJ1-3
CDR3 protein: CASSLGGEGNTIYF
CDR3 DNA: TGTGCCAGCAGCTTAGGGGGAGAAGGAAACACCATATATTTT

clone size: few
V gene: TRBV6-1
D gene: -
J gene: TRBJ1-6
CDR3 protein: CASSVKRVSPLHF
CDR3 DNA: TGTGCCAGCAGTGTAAAAAGGGTGTCACCCCTCCACTTT

clone size: -
V gene: TRBV11-2
D gene: TRBD2
J gene: TRBJ2-4
CDR3 protein: CASSFRTSGENIQYF
CDR3 DNA: TGTGCCAGCAGCTTCAGGACTAGCGGAGAAAACATTCAGTACTTC

clone size: many
V gene: TRBV7-2
D gene: -
J gene: TRBJ2-7
CDR3 protein: CASSLGVGAYEQYF
CDR3 DNA: TGTGCCAGCAGCTTAGGGGTCGGAGCCTACGAGCAGTACTTC

clone size: few
V gene: TRBV28
D gene: TRBD2
J gene: TRBJ2-7
CDR3 protein: CASSSISGIYEQYF
CDR3 DNA: TGTGCCAGCAGTTCCATTAGCGGGATCTACGAGCAGTACTTC

clone size: few
V gene: TRBV11-2
D gene: -
J gene: TRBJ2-3
CDR3 protein: CASSYKGVDTDTQYF
CDR3 DNA: TGTGCCAGCAGCTACAAGGGGGTTGACACAGATACGCAGTATTTT

clone size: -
V gene: TRBV28
D gene: -
J gene: TRBJ2-7
CDR3 protein: CASSPTSGRVYEQYF
CDR3 DNA: TGTGCCAGCAGTCCTACCTCGGGACGGGTCTACGAGCAGTACTTC

clone size: -
V gene: TRBV4-1
D gene: TRBD2
J gene: TRBJ2-7
CDR3 protein: CASSQALAGGGYEQYF
CDR3 DNA: TGCGCCAGCAGCCAAGCACTAGCGGGAGGAGGATACGAGCAGTACTTC

clone size: -
V gene: TRBV12-3/TRBV12-4
D gene: -
J gene: TRBJ2-2
CDR3 protein: CASSLSIRGARTGELFF
CDR3 DNA: TGTGCCAGCAGTTTAAGTATTCGGGGAGCGCGGACCGGGGAGCTGTTTTTT

clone size: -
V gene: TRBV30
D gene: -
J gene: TRBJ2-1
CDR3 protein: CAWSVLESVQFF
CDR3 DNA: TGTGCCTGGAGTGTTCTAGAATCGGTGCAGTTCTTC

clone size: many
V gene: TRBV28
D gene: -
J gene: TRBJ1-6
CDR3 protein: CAIPGTGNSPLHF
CDR3 DNA: TGTGCCATCCCCGGGACGGGGAATTCACCCCTCCACTTT

clone size: -
V gene: TRBV2
D gene: -
J gene: TRBJ2-1
CDR3 protein: CASREYNEQFF
CDR3 DNA: TGTGCCAGCAGGGAGTACAATGAGCAGTTCTTC

clone size: few
V gene: TRBV27
D gene: -
J gene: TRBJ1-3
CDR3 protein: CASSSGFSGNTIYF
CDR3 DNA: TGTGCCAGCAGTTCAGGGTTCTCTGGAAACACCATATATTTT

clone size: -
V gene: TRBV2
D gene: TRBD1
J gene: TRBJ2-6
CDR3 protein: CASSQGVISGANVLTF
CDR3 DNA: TGTGCCAGCAGTCAGGGGGTGATCTCTGGGGCCAACGTCCTGACTTTC

clone size: few
V gene: TRBV11-2
D gene: -
J gene: TRBJ1-1
CDR3 protein: CASSLEGVGGTEAFF
CDR3 DNA: TGTGCCAGCAGCTTAGAGGGAGTCGGGGGGACTGAAGCTTTCTTT

clone size: few
V gene: TRBV12-3/TRBV12-4
D gene: TRBD1
J gene: TRBJ2-6
CDR3 protein: CASSRDRGSGLTF
CDR3 DNA: TGTGCCAGCAGCCGGGACAGGGGCAGTGGCCTGACTTTC

clone size: -
V gene: TRBV6-2/TRBV6-3
D gene: TRBD2
J gene: TRBJ2-7
CDR3 protein: CASSSPREATYEQYF
CDR3 DNA: TGTGCCAGCAGCTCCCCGCGGGAGGCCACCTACGAGCAGTACTTC

clone size: -
V gene: TRBV15
D gene: -
J gene: TRBJ2-1
CDR3 protein: CATSGGQYNEQFF
CDR3 DNA: TGTGCCACCAGCGGAGGACAGTACAATGAGCAGTTCTTC

clone size: -
V gene: TRBV7-9
D gene: -
J gene: TRBJ2-7
CDR3 protein: CASSLNKGTPDEQYF
CDR3 DNA: TGTGCCAGCAGCTTAAACAAGGGGACTCCCGACGAGCAGTACTTC

clone size: -
V gene: TRBV7-3
D gene: TRBD1
J gene: TRBJ2-1
CDR3 protein: CASSSGQGAVEQFF
CDR3 DNA: TGTGCCAGCAGCTCGGGACAGGGGGCAGTTGAGCAGTTCTTC

clone size: -
V gene: TRBV12-5
D gene: TRBD1
J gene: TRBJ2-5
CDR3 protein: CASGLVLDRLSQETQYF
CDR3 DNA: TGTGCTAGTGGTTTGGTACTGGACAGGCTTAGTCAAGAGACCCAGTACTTC

clone size: -
V gene: TRBV2
D gene: TRBD2
J gene: TRBJ2-7
CDR3 protein: CASLLAAPGEQYF
CDR3 DNA: TGTGCCAGCTTACTAGCGGCCCCCGGCGAGCAGTACTTC

clone size: -
V gene: TRBV29-1
D gene: TRBD2
J gene: TRBJ2-3
CDR3 protein: CSVASGGIHTQYF
CDR3 DNA: TGCAGCGTTGCCAGCGGGGGAATTCATACGCAGTATTTT

clone size: few
V gene: TRBV28
D gene: TRBD2
J gene: TRBJ2-6
CDR3 protein: CASSFWRESPGLAGDGANVLTF
CDR3 DNA: TGTGCCAGCAGTTTTTGGCGTGAGTCCCCGGGACTAGCGGGAGACGGGGCCAACGTCCTGACTTTC

clone size: few
V gene: TRBV28
D gene: TRBD1
J gene: TRBJ2-4
CDR3 protein: CASSFQGVAKNIQYF
CDR3 DNA: TGTGCCAGCAGTTTTCAGGGGGTGGCCAAAAACATTCAGTACTTC

clone size: few
V gene: TRBV20-1
D gene: -
J gene: TRBJ2-7
CDR3 protein: CSARGGYNEQYF
CDR3 DNA: TGCAGTGCTAGAGGCGGGTATAACGAGCAGTACTTC

clone size: many
V gene: TRBV28
D gene: TRBD2
J gene: TRBJ2-3
CDR3 protein: CASSRLAGYINTQYF
CDR3 DNA: TGTGCCAGCAGTCGTCTAGCGGGGTACATAAATACGCAGTATTTT

clone size: -
V gene: TRBV15
D gene: TRBD1
J gene: TRBJ1-1
CDR3 protein: CATTQDRDTEAFF
CDR3 DNA: TGTGCCACCACACAGGACAGGGACACTGAAGCTTTCTTT

clone size: -
V gene: TRBV6-2/TRBV6-3
D gene: -
J gene: TRBJ1-5
CDR3 protein: CASKTGSQPQHF
CDR3 DNA: TGTGCCAGCAAGACAGGTAGTCAGCCCCAGCATTTT

clone size: few
V gene: TRBV18
D gene: -
J gene: TRBJ1-5
CDR3 protein: CASSPWTDQPQHF
CDR3 DNA: TGTGCCAGCTCACCATGGACCGATCAGCCCCAGCATTTT

clone size: few
V gene: TRBV7-9
D gene: TRBD2
J gene: TRBJ2-1
CDR3 protein: CASSWTSGGSGEQFF
CDR3 DNA: TGTGCCAGCAGCTGGACTAGCGGGGGGTCCGGTGAGCAGTTCTTC

clone size: few
V gene: TRBV28
D gene: TRBD2
J gene: TRBJ2-2
CDR3 protein: CASSLTASGNTGELFF
CDR3 DNA: TGTGCCAGCAGTTTAACGGCTAGCGGGAACACCGGGGAGCTGTTTTTT

clone size: -
V gene: TRBV13
D gene: -
J gene: TRBJ1-1
CDR3 protein: CASSLGGLGRYTEAFF
CDR3 DNA: TGTGCCAGCAGCTTAGGCGGATTGGGCAGATACACTGAAGCTTTCTTT

clone size: -
V gene: TRBV6-5
D gene: -
J gene: TRBJ2-5
CDR3 protein: CASSHGLFETQYF
CDR3 DNA: TGTGCCAGCAGCCACGGACTATTTGAGACCCAGTACTTC

clone size: -
V gene: TRBV28
D gene: -
J gene: TRBJ2-6
CDR3 protein: CASSEVGHLSFSGANVLTF
CDR3 DNA: TGTGCCAGCAGCGAGGTTGGGCACTTGAGTTTCTCTGGGGCCAACGTCCTGACTTTC

clone size: -
V gene: TRBV5-4
D gene: -
J gene: TRBJ2-6
CDR3 protein: CASSLVAGAGANVLTF
CDR3 DNA: TGTGCCAGCAGCTTGGTGGCAGGTGCTGGGGCCAACGTCCTGACTTTC

clone size: few
V gene: TRBV7-3
D gene: -
J gene: TRBJ2-6
CDR3 protein: CASSWGAANVLTF
CDR3 DNA: TGTGCCAGCAGCTGGGGGGCAGCCAACGTCCTGACTTTC

clone size: -
V gene: TRBV10-3
D gene: -
J gene: TRBJ1-5
CDR3 protein: CAISAGNSNQPQHF
CDR3 DNA: TGTGCCATCAGTGCGGGCAATTCCAATCAGCCCCAGCATTTT

clone size: many
V gene: TRBV7-2
D gene: -
J gene: TRBJ2-1
CDR3 protein: CASSITDSYNEQFF
CDR3 DNA: TGTGCCAGCAGCATCACCGACTCCTACAATGAGCAGTTCTTC

clone size: few
V gene: TRBV28
D gene: -
J gene: TRBJ2-7
CDR3 protein: CASRPGTHTAYEQYF
CDR3 DNA: TGTGCCAGCAGGCCCGGGACACATACGGCCTACGAGCAGTACTTC

clone size: -
V gene: TRBV19
D gene: -
J gene: TRBJ2-1
CDR3 protein: CASSMGPLFSYNEQFF
CDR3 DNA: TGTGCCAGTAGTATGGGGCCGCTTTTCTCCTACAATGAGCAGTTCTTC

clone size: -
V gene: TRBV2
D gene: TRBD2
J gene: TRBJ2-1
CDR3 protein: CASSEERGPDNEQFF
CDR3 DNA: TGTGCCAGCAGTGAAGAGCGGGGGCCAGACAATGAGCAGTTCTTC

clone size: -
V gene: TRBV15
D gene: -
J gene: TRBJ2-5
CDR3 protein: CATSEGGQETQYF
CDR3 DNA: TGTGCCACCTCCGAAGGGGGGCAAGAGACCCAGTACTTC

clone size: -
V gene: TRBV20-1
D gene: -
J gene: TRBJ2-7
CDR3 protein: CSALVGAQAYEQYF
CDR3 DNA: TGCAGTGCTCTGGTAGGTGCACAAGCCTACGAGCAGTACTTC

clone size: -
V gene: TRBV20-1
D gene: -
J gene: TRBJ2-1
CDR3 protein: CSARANRVRHEQFF
CDR3 DNA: TGCAGTGCTAGAGCCAACAGGGTCCGGCATGAGCAGTTCTTC

clone size: few
V gene: TRBV20-1
D gene: TRBD1
J gene: TRBJ1-6
CDR3 protein: CSAREQGVVGSPLHF
CDR3 DNA: TGCAGTGCTAGAGAACAGGGGGTGGTTGGTTCACCCCTCCACTTT

clone size: many
V gene: TRBV7-2
D gene: -
J gene: TRBJ1-5
CDR3 protein: CASSLFRDGQPQHF
CDR3 DNA: TGTGCCAGCAGCTTATTCAGGGATGGTCAGCCCCAGCATTTT

clone size: -
V gene: TRBV12-5
D gene: TRBD1
J gene: TRBJ2-3
CDR3 protein: CASGIGQGARDTQYF
CDR3 DNA: TGTGCTAGTGGCATCGGACAGGGAGCCAGAGATACGCAGTATTTT

clone size: -
V gene: TRBV19
D gene: TRBD2
J gene: TRBJ2-1
CDR3 protein: CASRIAGVPNEQFF
CDR3 DNA: TGTGCCAGTAGAATAGCGGGAGTCCCCAATGAGCAGTTCTTC

clone size: few
V gene: TRBV20-1
D gene: TRBD1
J gene: TRBJ2-2
CDR3 protein: CSAEGQGQTGELFF
CDR3 DNA: TGCAGTGCGGAAGGACAGGGTCAAACCGGGGAGCTGTTTTTT

clone size: -
V gene: TRBV27
D gene: -
J gene: TRBJ2-2
CDR3 protein: CASSLITGELFF
CDR3 DNA: TGTGCCAGCAGTTTAATCACCGGGGAGCTGTTTTTT

clone size: many
V gene: TRBV7-2
D gene: -
J gene: TRBJ2-1
CDR3 protein: CASSLRAHQEGVYNEQFF
CDR3 DNA: TGTGCCAGCAGCTTACGGGCTCACCAGGAGGGGGTGTACAATGAGCAGTTCTTC

clone size: few
V gene: TRBV12-3/TRBV12-4
D gene: TRBD2
J gene: TRBJ2-1
CDR3 protein: CASTLGAGGHDEQFF
CDR3 DNA: TGTGCCAGCACCCTGGGGGCGGGGGGGCACGATGAGCAGTTCTTC